This T cell receptor (beta chain) was retrieved from a study of shared clonotypes between healthy human individuals (dated by TCRdb to about 2020). Study-wide context: A couple of women and three men aged 18 to 49 years were included in the cohort. For each donor, three plates each were used for CD4 naive and CD4 memory, two plates were used for CD8 naive, and one plate was used for CD8 memory. To estimate repertoire size and how much clonotypes are shared between individuals, the study performed deep sequencing of blood TCR repertoires from roughly five healthy adults. Different laboratories and diverse techniques were used to prepare libraries and sequence TCR repertoires, to increase sequencing depth and limit assay-specific biases. Leukapheresis yielded between about 0.85 and 10 billion PBMCs per donor.

On this clone itself: Its binding antigen is unknown. The input lacks base qualities; no much larger clone sits a single base away.

The donors were healthy, HIV-negative adults with no recently reported acute infections or vaccinations. Every donor was a Caucasian adult living in Nashville, Tennessee, USA. Magnetic negative selection was used to enrich CD4+ T cells, after which naive cells were positively selected on CD45RA and the negative fraction became the memory subset. Blood was collected by leukapheresis, and PBMCs were isolated by Ficoll-Histopaque density gradient centrifugation and then cryopreserved in liquid nitrogen vapor phase. Analytical flow cytometry was used to check the purity and quantity of each magnetically sorted T cell population. From each sorted fraction, genomic DNA was isolated and quantified by UV absorbance on a Nanodrop 2000c. V ends up 0 bases short and J 5 bases short, with an unmatched junction base count of 1. Via the germline V gene (reference sequence), CDR1 is LNHNV and CDR2 YYDKDF. Inclusive of the bounding cysteine and phenylalanine, the CDR3 is 15 residues long. The only DNA kept is the CDR3, 45 bases in frame from the first base.

Using the deep immunoSEQ assay, multiplex PCR amplified TCR CDR3 regions from genomic DNA. Genomic DNA extracted from each cell subset was distributed evenly over all wells of several immunoSEQ 96-well plates, and each plate served as one replicate. For sorted subsets, roughly 190 ng of genomic DNA, equivalent to some 33,000 T cell genomes, went into each replicate PCR. Purified libraries were quantified with a Qubit 3.0 fluorometer, sized on a Bioanalyzer 2100, and re-quantified with the KAPA Library Quantification kit. Every immunoSEQ 96-well plate was sequenced on a dedicated single-read 150-cycle Illumina NextSeq 550 flow cell. In the authors' own workflow: The immunoSEQ output contained only junctional sequences without quality scores, so filtering could not match that applied to full-length reads. Sequences were annotated with PyIR, a Python wrapper for IgBLAST v1.9, using IMGT germline references to assign V/J genes and CDR3. Reads were removed for weak V/J assignments (E-value above 1e-6), missing CDR3, stop codons, out-of-frame junctions, or ambiguous translated residues. V3J clonotypes were defined as sequences sharing an identical inferred V gene, J gene, and CDR3 amino acid sequence. The percentage overlap between two repertoires was calculated by dividing the number of shared unique clonotypes by the size of the smaller repertoire. RTK rarefaction, the Chao1 estimator, and Recon v2.1 estimates of unobserved clonotypes were used to assess repertoire richness. For all TCRbeta clonotypes obtained by the gDNA method from a handful of donors, generation probabilities were computed with OLGA. TCRdb took this table from immuneACCESS and kept in-frame rearrangements with V and J called. Such tables lack part of the clones; where checked against another copy, unresolved V genes explain under half of the gap, and the rest is unexplained. The V and J calls and clone size are taken from that table; D and trimming were inferred from the DNA. For this sample the table gives 950,000 to 1,100,000 clones, of which roughly 75% were detected only once. Of the sample, approximately 1.5% falls within the top ten clones.

The paper's findings and limits, for the study overall: Rarefaction of sorted-subset datasets indicated incomplete sequencing despite the large sequencing depth. Clonotypes shared by all four sorted-subset donors showed higher generation probabilities than non-shared clonotypes. When a few donors were compared, the shared fraction of clonotypes was 5% to 6.5% for naive CD4, 3% to 4% for naive CD8, 2.3% for memory CD4, and 0.35% to 0.4% for memory CD8. Naive subsets generally had larger estimated clonotype richness than memory subsets. Sampling was limited to blood, and TCR repertoires in tissue likely differ from TCR repertoires in blood. Based on pairwise subsampling, the degree of clonotype sharing among donors was expected to be affected by sequencing depth. Because the study included only a small number of donors, the genetic and exposure-history diversity represented was limited.

This sequence originates from a man aged 18 to 29 in good health. The material sequenced was memory CD4+ T cells sorted from blood. Sample cell subset or site, as interpreted from the label and publication: CD45RA-negative fraction. The chain joins TRBV15 to TRBJ1-6, with 7 bases in between that match TRBD1. In nucleotides, the sequence is TGTGCCACCAGCAGAGATGGGACAGATAATTCACCCCTCCACTTT. Protein translation: CATSRDGTDNSPLHF. Extended through the reference TRBV15 and TRBJ1-6 proteins, this CDR3 yields the full variable domain: DAMVIQNPRYQVTQFGKPVTLSCSQTLNHNVMYWYQQKSSQAPKLLFHYYDKDFNNEADTPDNFQSRRPNTSFCFLDIRSPGLGDTAMYLCATSRDGTDNSPLHFGNGTRLTVT.